Here is one T cell receptor (beta chain) with its context. Its specific antigen is unknown. A read error may explain this, as a much larger clone is one base away. Sequencing took place on an Illumina MiSeq. Multiplex PCR with BIOMED2 TRB-A/B primer pools was used to amplify TRB rearrangements. Illumina-compatible adapters and 7-nucleotide sample barcodes were added to the amplicons in two consecutive PCRs. Phusion HS II polymerase was used for all library PCRs. The amplicons were purified from gel with the NucleoSpin Gel and PCR Clean-up kit, measured on Qubit, and then pooled at approximately 3.8 nM. The quality of the amplicon pool was checked on an Agilent 2100 Bioanalyzer prior to Illumina next-generation sequencing. The authors' analysis ran thus. TRB rearrangements were annotated with MiXCR 3.0.8 using the default MiXCR reference library. Non-productive reads and sequences with fewer than 2 reads were removed, and each unique CDR3 nucleotide sequence was counted as one clone. Clonality, diversity, richness and V-J gene usage were computed in R 3.5.1. GLIPH2 was used to cluster TCRs based on CDR3 similarity, and OLGA was used to calculate the generation probabilities. Only GLIPH2 clusters containing at least four unique TCR clonotypes present in at least three individuals were kept. The raw public data were reprocessed by TCRdb itself: fastp quality trimming at Q25, MiXCR clonotype calling, in-frame beta chains only. Here each entry gathers all rows of one CDR3 protein and keeps the most common genes and DNA. V and J calls and clone size were set by TCRdb, not the authors. This sample comprises about 5,000 distinct CDR3 sequences, 26% of them detected only once. Clones ranked in the top ten supply over 9.5% of the sample.

Genomic DNA extracted from blood, in amounts of 250-500 ng, served as the starting material for amplifying TRB repertoires. CDR1 MNHEY and CDR2 SMNVEV were looked up in the germline V gene (reference sequence). The CDR3 spans 16 residues, from the cysteine through the phenylalanine. Here the CDR3 DNA is all that survives: 48 bases in frame from base 1. These data originate in a study of T and B cells in COVID-19 patients (dated by TCRdb to 2019 to 2021). Regarding the research as a whole: In this study, adaptive immunity was profiled in COVID-19 patients who either had active infection or had recovered, using TRB and IGH repertoire sequencing of peripheral blood. A recovered cohort was made up of 15 to 19 patients contributing 20 samples, mostly after mild to moderate COVID-19 managed as outpatients. Median age was approximately 30 years in the recovered cohort versus roughly 67 years in the active-infection cohort. Of the approximately 20 patients in the active-infection cohort, 12 to 13 were critically ill and needed mechanical ventilation or ECMO. Comorbidities linked to unfavorable COVID-19 outcome were present in nine tenths of the roughly 20 patients in the active-infection cohort. Over 7 million TCR sequences were analysed from a TCR and BCR sequence repository that comprised roughly 38 patients and 60 to 80 time points. A couple of patients belonged to both the recovered and active cohorts because samples were available from active disease and after recovery. An age-matched reference group of 35 to 50 healthy donors negative for COVID-19 antibodies was used as the comparison for repertoire analyses. As many as 9 follow-up blood samples were taken per patient, and some of the samples covered different disease stages within the same individual. Broad study findings and their caveats: Few blood samples were available from mildly ill patients while symptoms were present or from severe cases at early time points. Specific T cell subsets (CD4+/Treg/CD8+) and sorted SARS-CoV-2-responsive or tetramer+ T cells had not yet been sequenced, and the corresponding sequencing experiments were ongoing. TRB repertoires were highly clonal in active COVID-19, whereas diversity and richness at recovery rose above healthy donor levels. In patients with COVID-19, the usage of TRBV/TRBJ genes was reported to be strongly skewed. The reported TCR clusters were stated to require prospective validation before clinical use. The recovered cohort had 2,400 or so exclusive TCR clusters, including some 31 low-pGen clusters. The size of the cohort was considered insufficient for assessing HLA contributions to COVID-19 susceptibility or severity.

Material: blood. The rearranged segments are TRBV27 and TRBJ1-2, with 7 middle bases fitting TRBD1. This receptor was identified in a human donor with active COVID-19. The CDR3 reads as follows: CASRRDRYSRYYGNTF. The DNA is as follows: TGTGCCAGCAGGAGGGACAGATACTCTAGGTACTATGGCAACACCTTC.